The 3 T cell receptor beta chains in this list originate from one sample, sequenced in a study of T cell clusters in autoimmune cytopenias. Approximately 36,000 genome equivalents of blood DNA were amplified for TRB. Multiplex touch-down PCR amplified TRB using TRB-A and TRB-B pools in one tube. TCRdb reanalyzed the multiplex PCR reads and collapses them to one entry per CDR3 protein, without DNA. This sample's table reports about 5,000 distinct CDR3 sequences. The sequencing input was peripheral blood. These receptors were collected from a human donor with an autoimmune cytopenia or autoimmune hepatitis (not recorded which).

Frequency places this clonotype as medium-sized (0.01 to 0.1%). This rearrangement joins TRBV27 to TRBJ2-1; the TRBD1 assignment by TCRdb is unverifiable without DNA. Germline V gives CDR1 MNHEY, CDR2 SMNVEV (reference sequence). The CDR3 has 12 amino acids. This chain's CDR3 is CASSSRGLELFF.

This clonotype ranks as medium-sized (0.01 to 0.1%) in terms of frequency. The chain recombines TRBV12-3 or TRBV12-4 with TRBJ2-3; TCRdb outputs TRBD2, but without DNA this stays unchecked. The CDR3 spans 18 residues. CDR3: CASSRTSGARMSTDTQYF.

This clonotype is called medium-sized based on its frequency. This chain connects TRBV6-5 to TRBJ1-6; the D call from TCRdb, TRBD1, cannot be confirmed without DNA. CDR1 is MNHEY and CDR2 is SVGAGI in the germline V gene. The CDR3 is 15 amino acids. The CDR3 sequence is CASRTANAYNSPLHF.